The entry that follows covers one TCR beta chain sequence. Its antigen remains unknown. These data come from a study of T-cell memory formation after mild COVID-19. Study-wide results and caveats: Contracting CD8+ clones were enriched in EMRA, CD4+ mainly in CM and EM.

Each CDR3 protein gets one entry after TCRdb re-called the 5' RACE reads with MiXCR. The sample shows about 470,000 distinct CDR3 sequences, about 23% of them seen only once. V was trimmed by 7 bases and J by 1 base, leaving 19 bases between them. The CDR3 is 16 residues long. The sequencing sample was made of PBMCs or a T cell subset sorted from them (not recorded which). The receptor comes from an adult woman who had mild COVID-19 (a few samples of this study predate the infection). Cell type and time point are not known. The chain employs TRBV12-3 or TRBV12-4 and TRBJ1-1; no reliable D call. The CDR3 loop is CASTQEGRERNTEAFF. CDR3 nucleotides: TGTGCCAGCACCCAAGAGGGCCGCGAACGGAACACTGAAGCTTTCTTT.